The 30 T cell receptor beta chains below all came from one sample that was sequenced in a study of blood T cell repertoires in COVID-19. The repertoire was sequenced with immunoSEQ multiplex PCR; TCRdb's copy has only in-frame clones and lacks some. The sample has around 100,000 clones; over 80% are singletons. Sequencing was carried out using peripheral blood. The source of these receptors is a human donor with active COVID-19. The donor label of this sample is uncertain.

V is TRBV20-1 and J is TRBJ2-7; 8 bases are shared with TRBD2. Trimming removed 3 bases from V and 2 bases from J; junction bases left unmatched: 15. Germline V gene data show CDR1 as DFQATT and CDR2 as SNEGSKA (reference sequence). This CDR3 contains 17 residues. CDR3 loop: CSASRGMASGHTYEQYF. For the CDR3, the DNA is TGCAGTGCTAGTCGGGGAATGGCTAGCGGGCACACCTACGAGCAGTACTTC.

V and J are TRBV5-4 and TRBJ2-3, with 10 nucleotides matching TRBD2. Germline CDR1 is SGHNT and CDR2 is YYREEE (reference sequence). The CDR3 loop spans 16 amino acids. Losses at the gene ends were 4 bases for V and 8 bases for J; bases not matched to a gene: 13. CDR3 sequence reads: CASSPVAGGLFGTQYF. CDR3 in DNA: TGTGCCAGCAGCCCAGTAGCGGGGGGACTCTTCGGTACGCAGTATTTT.

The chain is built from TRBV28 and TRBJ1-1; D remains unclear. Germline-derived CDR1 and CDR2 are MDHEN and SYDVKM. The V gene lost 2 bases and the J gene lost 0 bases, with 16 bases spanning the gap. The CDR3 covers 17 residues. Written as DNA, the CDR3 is TGTGCCAGCAGTTTAACCCGCTACAGAACCATGAACACTGAAGCTTTCTTT. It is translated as CASSLTRYRTMNTEAFF.

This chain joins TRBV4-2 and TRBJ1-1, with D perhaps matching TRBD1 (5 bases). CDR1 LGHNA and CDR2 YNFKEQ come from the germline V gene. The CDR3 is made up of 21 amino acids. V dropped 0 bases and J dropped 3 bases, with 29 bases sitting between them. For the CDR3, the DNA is TGTGCCAGCAGCCAAGATGAAGGGGTTGTGTATGGGGCGACTGGGGACACTGAAGCTTTCTTT. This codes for CASSQDEGVVYGATGDTEAFF.

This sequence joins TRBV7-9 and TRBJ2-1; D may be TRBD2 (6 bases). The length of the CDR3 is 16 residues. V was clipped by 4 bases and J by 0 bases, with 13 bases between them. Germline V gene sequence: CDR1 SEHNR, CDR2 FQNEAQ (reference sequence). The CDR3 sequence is CASSSAGRSSYNEQFF. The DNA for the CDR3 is TGTGCCAGCAGCTCTGCAGGGAGGAGCTCCTACAATGAGCAGTTCTTC.

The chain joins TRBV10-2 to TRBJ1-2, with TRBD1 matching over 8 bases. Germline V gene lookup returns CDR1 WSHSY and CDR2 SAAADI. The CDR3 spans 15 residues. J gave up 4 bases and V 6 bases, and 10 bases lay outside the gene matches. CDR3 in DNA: TGCGCCAGCAGAGGAAGGACAGGGAGGGTCTATGGCTACACCTTC. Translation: CASRGRTGRVYGYTF.

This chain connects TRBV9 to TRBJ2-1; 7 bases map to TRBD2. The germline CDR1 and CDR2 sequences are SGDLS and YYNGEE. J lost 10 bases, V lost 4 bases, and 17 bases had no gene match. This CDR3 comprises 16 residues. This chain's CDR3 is CASSPSLGSGGGEQFF. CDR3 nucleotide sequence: TGTGCCAGCAGCCCCAGTCTGGGCTCGGGAGGAGGGGAGCAGTTCTTC. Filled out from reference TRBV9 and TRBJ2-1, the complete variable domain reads DSGVTQTPKHLITATGQRVTLRCSPRSGDLSVYWYQQSLDQGLQFLIQYYNGEERAKGNILERFSAQQFPDLHSELNLSSLELGDSALYFCASSPSLGSGGGEQFFGPGTRLTVL.

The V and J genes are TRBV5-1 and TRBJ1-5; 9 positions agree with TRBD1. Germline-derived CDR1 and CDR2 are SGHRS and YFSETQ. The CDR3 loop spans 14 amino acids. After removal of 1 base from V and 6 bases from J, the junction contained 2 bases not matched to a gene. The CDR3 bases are TGCGCCAGCAGCTTGACAGGGGGCACTCAGCCCCAGCATTTT. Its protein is CASSLTGGTQPQHF.

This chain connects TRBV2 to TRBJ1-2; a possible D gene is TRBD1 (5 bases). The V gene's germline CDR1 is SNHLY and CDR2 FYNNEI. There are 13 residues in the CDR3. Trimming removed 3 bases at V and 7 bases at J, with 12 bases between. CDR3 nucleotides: TGTGCCAGCAGTGACGTCCAGGGTGTTGGCTACACCTTC. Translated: CASSDVQGVGYTF.

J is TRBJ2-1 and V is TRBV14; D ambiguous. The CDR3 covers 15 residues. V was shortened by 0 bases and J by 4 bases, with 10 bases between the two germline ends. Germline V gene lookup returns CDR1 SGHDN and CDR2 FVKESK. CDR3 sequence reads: CASSQDETAYNEQFF. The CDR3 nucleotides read TGTGCCAGCAGCCAAGATGAAACAGCATACAATGAGCAGTTCTTC.

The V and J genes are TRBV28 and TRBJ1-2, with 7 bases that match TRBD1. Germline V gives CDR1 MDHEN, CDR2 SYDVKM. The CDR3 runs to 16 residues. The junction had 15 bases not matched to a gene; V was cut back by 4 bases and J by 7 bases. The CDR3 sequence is CASSSSTKRQGGGYTF. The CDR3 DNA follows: TGTGCCAGCAGTTCATCCACGAAGCGACAGGGCGGTGGCTACACCTTC.

CDR3 in amino acids: CASTEGGDDTDTQYF. In nucleotides, the CDR3 is TGTGCCAGTACCGAGGGGGGGGACGACACAGATACGCAGTATTTT. The chain has TRBV19 and TRBJ2-3; possibly TRBD2 for D (7 bases). From germline, CDR1 is LNHDA and CDR2 SQIVND (reference sequence). V was trimmed by 7 bases and J by 2 bases, leaving 16 bases between them. CDR3 length: 15 amino acids.

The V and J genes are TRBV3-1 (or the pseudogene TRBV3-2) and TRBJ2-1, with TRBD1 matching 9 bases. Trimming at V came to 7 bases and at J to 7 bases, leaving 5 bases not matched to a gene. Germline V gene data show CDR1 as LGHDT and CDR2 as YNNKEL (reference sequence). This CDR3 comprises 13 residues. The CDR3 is CASTGTGTNEQFF. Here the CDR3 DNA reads TGTGCCAGCACGGGGACAGGGACGAATGAGCAGTTCTTC.

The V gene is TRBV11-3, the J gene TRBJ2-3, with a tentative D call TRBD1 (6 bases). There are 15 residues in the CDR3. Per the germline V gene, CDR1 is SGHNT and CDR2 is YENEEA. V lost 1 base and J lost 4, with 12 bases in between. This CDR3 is CASSLAAGAADTQYF. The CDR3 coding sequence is TGTGCCAGCAGCTTAGCGGCAGGGGCGGCAGATACGCAGTATTTT.

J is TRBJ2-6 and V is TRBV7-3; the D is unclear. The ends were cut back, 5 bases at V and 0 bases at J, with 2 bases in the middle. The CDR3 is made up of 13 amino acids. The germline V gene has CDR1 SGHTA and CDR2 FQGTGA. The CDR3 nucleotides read TGTGCCAGCAGCCGCTCTGGGGCCAACGTCCTGACTTTC. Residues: CASSRSGANVLTF.

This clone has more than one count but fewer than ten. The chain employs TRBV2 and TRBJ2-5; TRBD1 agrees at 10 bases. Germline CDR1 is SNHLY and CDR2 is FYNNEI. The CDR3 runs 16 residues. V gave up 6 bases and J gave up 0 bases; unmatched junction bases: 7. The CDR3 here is CASSGPGQGDQETQYF. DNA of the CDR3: TGTGCCAGCAGCGGACCTGGACAGGGGGACCAAGAGACCCAGTACTTC.

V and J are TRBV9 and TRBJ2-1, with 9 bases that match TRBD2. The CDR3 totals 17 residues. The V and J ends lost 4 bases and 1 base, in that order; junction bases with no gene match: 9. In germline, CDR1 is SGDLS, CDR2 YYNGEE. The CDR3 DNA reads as TGTGCCAGCAGCCCGTCTGCGGGGGGGCTTTCCTACAATGAGCAGTTCTTC. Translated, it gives CASSPSAGGLSYNEQFF.

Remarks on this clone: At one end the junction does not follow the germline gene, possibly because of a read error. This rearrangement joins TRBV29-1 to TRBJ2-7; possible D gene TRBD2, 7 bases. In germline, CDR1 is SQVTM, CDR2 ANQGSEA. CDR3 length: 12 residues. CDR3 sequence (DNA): TGCAGCGTTGAGGGGGGGCCCTACGGGCAGTACTTC. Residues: CSVEGGPYGQYF.

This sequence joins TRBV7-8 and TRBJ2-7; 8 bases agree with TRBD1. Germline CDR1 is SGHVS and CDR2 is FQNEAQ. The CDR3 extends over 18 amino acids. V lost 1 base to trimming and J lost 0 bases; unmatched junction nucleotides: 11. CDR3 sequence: CASSLGALGQASSYEQYF. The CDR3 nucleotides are TGTGCCAGCAGCTTAGGGGCTTTGGGACAGGCGTCCTCCTACGAGCAGTACTTC.

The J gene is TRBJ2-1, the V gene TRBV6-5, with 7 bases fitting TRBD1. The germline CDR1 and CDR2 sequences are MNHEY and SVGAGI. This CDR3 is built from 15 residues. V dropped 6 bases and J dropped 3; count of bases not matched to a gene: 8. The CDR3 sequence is CASRTGQLNYNEQFF. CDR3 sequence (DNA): TGTGCCAGCAGAACGGGACAGCTAAACTACAATGAGCAGTTCTTC.

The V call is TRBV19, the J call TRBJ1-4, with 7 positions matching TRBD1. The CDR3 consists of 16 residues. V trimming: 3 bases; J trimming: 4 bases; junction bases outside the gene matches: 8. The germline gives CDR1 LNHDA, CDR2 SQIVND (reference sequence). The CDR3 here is CASSMGQSINNEKLFF. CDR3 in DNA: TGTGCCAGTAGTATGGGACAGTCGATAAATAATGAAAAACTGTTTTTT.

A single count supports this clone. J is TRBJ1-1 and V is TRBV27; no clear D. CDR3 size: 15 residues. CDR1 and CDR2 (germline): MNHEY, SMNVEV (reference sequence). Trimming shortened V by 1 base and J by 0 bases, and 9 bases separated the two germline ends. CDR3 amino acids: CASSLLGSLNTEAFF. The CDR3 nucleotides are TGTGCCAGCAGTTTATTGGGCAGCTTGAACACTGAAGCTTTCTTT.

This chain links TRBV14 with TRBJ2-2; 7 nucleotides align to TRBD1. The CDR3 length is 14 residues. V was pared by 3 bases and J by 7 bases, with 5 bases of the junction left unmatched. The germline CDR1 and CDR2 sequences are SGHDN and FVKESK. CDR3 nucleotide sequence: TGTGCCAGCAGCCATCATACAGGGGTCGGGGAGCTGTTTTTT. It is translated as CASSHHTGVGELFF. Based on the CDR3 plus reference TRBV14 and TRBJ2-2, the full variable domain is EAGVTQFPSHSVIEKGQTVTLRCDPISGHDNLYWYRRVMGKEIKFLLHFVKESKQDESGMPNNRFLAERTGGTYSTLKVQPAELEDSGVYFCASSHHTGVGELFFGEGSRLTVL.

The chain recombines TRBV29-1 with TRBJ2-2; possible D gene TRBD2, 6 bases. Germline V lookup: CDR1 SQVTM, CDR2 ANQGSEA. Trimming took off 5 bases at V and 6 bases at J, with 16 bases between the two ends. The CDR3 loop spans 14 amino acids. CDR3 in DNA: TGCAGCGTTTACGGGGACTCGGGGGCCGGGGAGCTGTTTTTT. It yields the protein CSVYGDSGAGELFF.

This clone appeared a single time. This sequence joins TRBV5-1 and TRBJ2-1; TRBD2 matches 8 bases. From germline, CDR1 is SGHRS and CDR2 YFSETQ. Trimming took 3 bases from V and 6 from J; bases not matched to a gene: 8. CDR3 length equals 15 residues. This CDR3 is CASSSSRGGGNEQFF. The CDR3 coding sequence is TGCGCCAGCAGCTCCTCACGGGGGGGCGGCAATGAGCAGTTCTTC.

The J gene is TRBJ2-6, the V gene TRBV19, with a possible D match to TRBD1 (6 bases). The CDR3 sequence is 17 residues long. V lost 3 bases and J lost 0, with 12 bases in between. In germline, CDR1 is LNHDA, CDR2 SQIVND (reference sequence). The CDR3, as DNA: TGTGCCAGTAGTATGGCGGCAGGGGCCTCTGGGGCCAACGTCCTGACTTTC. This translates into CASSMAAGASGANVLTF. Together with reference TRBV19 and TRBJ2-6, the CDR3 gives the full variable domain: DGGITQSPKYLFRKEGQNVTLSCEQNLNHDAMYWYRQDPGQGLRLIYYSQIVNDFQKGDIAEGYSVSREKKESFPLTVTSAQKNPTAFYLCASSMAAGASGANVLTFGAGSRLTVL.

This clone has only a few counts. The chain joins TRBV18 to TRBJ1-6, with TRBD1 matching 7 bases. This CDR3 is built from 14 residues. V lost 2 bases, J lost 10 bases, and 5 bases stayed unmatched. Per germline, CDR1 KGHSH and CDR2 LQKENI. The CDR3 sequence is CASSPETGRSPLHF. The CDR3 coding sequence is TGTGCCAGCTCACCAGAGACAGGGCGATCACCCCTCCACTTT.

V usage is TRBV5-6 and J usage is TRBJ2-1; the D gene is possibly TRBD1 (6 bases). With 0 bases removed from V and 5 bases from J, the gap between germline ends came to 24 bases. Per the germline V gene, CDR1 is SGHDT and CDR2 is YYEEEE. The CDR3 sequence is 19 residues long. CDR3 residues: CASSLARGMQYTGHNEQFF. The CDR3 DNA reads TGTGCCAGCAGCTTGGCACGAGGGATGCAGTATACAGGGCACAATGAGCAGTTCTTC. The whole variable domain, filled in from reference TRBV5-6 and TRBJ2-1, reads DAGVTQSPTHLIKTRGQQVTLRCSPKSGHDTVSWYQQALGQGPQFIFQYYEEEERQRGNFPDRFSGHQFPNYSSELNVNALLLGDSALYLCASSLARGMQYTGHNEQFFGPGTRLTVL.

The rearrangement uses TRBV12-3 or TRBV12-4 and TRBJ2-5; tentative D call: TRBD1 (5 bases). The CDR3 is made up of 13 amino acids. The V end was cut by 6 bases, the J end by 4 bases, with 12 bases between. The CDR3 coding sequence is TGTGCCAGCAGCTACCAGGGTTCAGAGACCCAGTACTTC. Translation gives CASSYQGSETQYF.

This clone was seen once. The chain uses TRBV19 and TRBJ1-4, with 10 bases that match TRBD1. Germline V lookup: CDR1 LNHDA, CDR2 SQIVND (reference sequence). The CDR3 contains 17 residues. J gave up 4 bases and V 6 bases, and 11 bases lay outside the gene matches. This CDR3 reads CASRDPGQGPGNEKLFF. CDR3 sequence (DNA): TGTGCCAGTAGAGACCCGGGACAGGGGCCGGGTAATGAAAAACTGTTTTTT.